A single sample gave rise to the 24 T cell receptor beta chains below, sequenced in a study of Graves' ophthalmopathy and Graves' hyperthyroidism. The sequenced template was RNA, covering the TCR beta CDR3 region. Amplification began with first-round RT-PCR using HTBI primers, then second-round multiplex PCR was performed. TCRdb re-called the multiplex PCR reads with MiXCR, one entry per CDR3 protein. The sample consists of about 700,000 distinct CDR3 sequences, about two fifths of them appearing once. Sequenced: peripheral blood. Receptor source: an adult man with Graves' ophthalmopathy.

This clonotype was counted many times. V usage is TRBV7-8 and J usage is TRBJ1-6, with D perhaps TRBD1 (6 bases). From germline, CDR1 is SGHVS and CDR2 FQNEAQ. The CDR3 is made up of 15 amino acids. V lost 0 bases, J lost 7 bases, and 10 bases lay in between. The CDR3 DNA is TGTGCCAGCAGCTTAGCCTCCAGGGGAAATTCACCCCTCCACTTT. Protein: CASSLASRGNSPLHF.

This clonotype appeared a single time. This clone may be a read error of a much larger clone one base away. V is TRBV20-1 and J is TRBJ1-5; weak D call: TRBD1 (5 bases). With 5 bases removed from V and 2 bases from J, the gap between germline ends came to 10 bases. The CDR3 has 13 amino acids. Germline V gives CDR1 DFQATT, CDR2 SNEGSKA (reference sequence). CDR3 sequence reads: CSALRDGNQPQHF. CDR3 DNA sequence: TGCAGTGCTCTCCGGGACGGCAATCAGCCCCAGCATTTT.

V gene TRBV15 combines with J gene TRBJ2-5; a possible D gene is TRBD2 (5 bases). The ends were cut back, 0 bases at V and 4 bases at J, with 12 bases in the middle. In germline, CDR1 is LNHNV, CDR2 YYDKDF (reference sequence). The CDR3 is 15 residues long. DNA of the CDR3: TGTGCCACCAGCAGAGAAGGGAGTTTGGGAGAGACCCAGTACTTC. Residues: CATSREGSLGETQYF.

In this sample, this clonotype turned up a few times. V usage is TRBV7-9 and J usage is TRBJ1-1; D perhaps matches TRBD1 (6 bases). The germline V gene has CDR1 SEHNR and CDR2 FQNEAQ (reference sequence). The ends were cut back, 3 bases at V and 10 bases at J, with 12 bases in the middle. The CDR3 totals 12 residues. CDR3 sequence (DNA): TGTGCCAGCAGCTTTGGGGGCCCTGCAGCTTTCTTT. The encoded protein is CASSFGGPAAFF.

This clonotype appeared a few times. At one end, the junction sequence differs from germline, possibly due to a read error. The CDR3 DNA follows: TGTGCCACCAGTGAACAGCCCCAGTACTTC. This translates into CATSEQPQYF. The chain uses TRBV6-1 and TRBJ2-5, with D uncertain. From germline, CDR1 is MNHNS and CDR2 SASEGT. The CDR3 covers 10 residues.

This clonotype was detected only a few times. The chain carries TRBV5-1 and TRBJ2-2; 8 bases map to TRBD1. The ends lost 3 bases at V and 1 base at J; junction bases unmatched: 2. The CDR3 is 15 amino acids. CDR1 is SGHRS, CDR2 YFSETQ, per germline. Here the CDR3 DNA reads TGCGCCAGCAGCTCACAGGGGGGGAACACCGGGGAGCTGTTTTTT. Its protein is CASSSQGGNTGELFF.

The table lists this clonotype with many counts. The CDR3 loop reads CASSEAGGKVGNQPQHF. The CDR3 DNA follows: TGCGCCAGCAGTGAGGCAGGGGGTAAGGTTGGCAATCAGCCCCAGCATTTT. The V call is TRBV10-2, the J call TRBJ1-5; TRBD1 matches 7 bases. V was pared by 2 bases and J by 2 bases, with 9 bases of the junction left unmatched. Germline V gene data show CDR1 as WSHSY and CDR2 as SAAADI. This CDR3 has 17 amino acids.

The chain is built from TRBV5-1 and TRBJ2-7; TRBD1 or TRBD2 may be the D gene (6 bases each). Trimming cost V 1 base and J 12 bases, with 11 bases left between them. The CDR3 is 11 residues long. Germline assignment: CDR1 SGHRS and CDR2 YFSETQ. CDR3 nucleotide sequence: TGCGCCAGCAGCTTGTCTGGGGGGCTGTACTTC. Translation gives CASSLSGGLYF.

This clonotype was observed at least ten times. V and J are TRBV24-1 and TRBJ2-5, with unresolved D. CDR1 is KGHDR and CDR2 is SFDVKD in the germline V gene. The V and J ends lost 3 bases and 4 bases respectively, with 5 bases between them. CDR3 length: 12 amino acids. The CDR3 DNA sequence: TGTGCCACCAGTGATAGGGTAGAGACCCAGTACTTC. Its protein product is CATSDRVETQYF.

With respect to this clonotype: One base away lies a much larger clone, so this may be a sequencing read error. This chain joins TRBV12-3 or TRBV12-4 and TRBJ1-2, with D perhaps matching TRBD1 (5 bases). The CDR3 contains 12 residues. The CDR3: CASTLGGNGHTF. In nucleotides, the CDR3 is TGTGCCAGCACCCTGGGGGGGAATGGCCACACCTTC.

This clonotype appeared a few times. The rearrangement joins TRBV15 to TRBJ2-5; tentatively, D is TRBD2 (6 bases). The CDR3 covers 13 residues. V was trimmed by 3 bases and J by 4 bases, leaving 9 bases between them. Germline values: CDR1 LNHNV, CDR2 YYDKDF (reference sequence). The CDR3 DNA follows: TGTGCCACCAGCAGGCAGGGAGGAGAGACCCAGTACTTC. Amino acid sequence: CATSRQGGETQYF. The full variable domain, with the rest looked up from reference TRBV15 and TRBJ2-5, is DAMVIQNPRYQVTQFGKPVTLSCSQTLNHNVMYWYQQKSSQAPKLLFHYYDKDFNNEADTPDNFQSRRPNTSFCFLDIRSPGLGDTAMYLCATSRQGGETQYFGPGTRLLVL.

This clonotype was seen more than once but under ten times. CDR3 DNA: TGTGCCACCAGTGGCGAACACCATGAGCAGTACTTC. It encodes CATSGEHHEQYF. J is TRBJ2-7 and V is TRBV24-1; D is ambiguous. Trimming shortened V by 5 bases and J by 7 bases, and 11 bases separated the two germline ends. CDR1 and CDR2 from the germline V gene are KGHDR and SFDVKD. CDR3 length: 12 amino acids.

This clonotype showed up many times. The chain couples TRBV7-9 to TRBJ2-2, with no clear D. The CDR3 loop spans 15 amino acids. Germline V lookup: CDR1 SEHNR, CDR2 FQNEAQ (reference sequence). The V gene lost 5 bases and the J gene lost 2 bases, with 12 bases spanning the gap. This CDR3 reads CASSPSLFNTGELFF. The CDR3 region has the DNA TGTGCCAGCAGCCCTTCCCTCTTTAACACCGGGGAGCTGTTTTTT.

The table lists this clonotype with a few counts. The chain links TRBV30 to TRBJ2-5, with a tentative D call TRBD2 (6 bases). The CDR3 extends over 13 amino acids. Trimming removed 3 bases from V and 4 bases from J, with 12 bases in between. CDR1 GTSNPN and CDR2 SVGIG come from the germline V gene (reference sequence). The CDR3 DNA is TGTGCCTGGAGACGGGGGAGTGGAGAGACCCAGTACTTC. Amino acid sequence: CAWRRGSGETQYF.

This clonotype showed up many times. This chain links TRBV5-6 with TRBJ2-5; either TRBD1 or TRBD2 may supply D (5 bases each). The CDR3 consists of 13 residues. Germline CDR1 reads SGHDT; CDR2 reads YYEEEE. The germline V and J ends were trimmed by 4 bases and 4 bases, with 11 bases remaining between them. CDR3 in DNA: TGTGCCAGCAGCCGGGACGGAATAGAGACCCAGTACTTC. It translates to CASSRDGIETQYF.

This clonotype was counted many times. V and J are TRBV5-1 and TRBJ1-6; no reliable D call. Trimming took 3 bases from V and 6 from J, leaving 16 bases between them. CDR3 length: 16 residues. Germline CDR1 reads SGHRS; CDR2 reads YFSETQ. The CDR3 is CASSSRVLDLNSPLHF. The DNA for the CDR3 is TGCGCCAGCAGCTCTAGAGTTTTGGACCTTAATTCACCCCTCCACTTT.

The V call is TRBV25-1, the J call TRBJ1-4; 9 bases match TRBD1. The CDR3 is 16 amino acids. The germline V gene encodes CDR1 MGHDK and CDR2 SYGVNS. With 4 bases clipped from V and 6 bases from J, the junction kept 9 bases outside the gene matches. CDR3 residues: CASSVGTGTVHEKLFF. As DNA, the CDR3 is TGTGCCAGCAGTGTGGGGACAGGGACGGTTCATGAAAAACTGTTTTTT.

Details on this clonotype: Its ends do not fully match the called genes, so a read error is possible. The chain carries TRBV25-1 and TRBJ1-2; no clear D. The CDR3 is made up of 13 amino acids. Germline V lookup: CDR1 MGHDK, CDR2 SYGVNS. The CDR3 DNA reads TGTGCCAGCAGTTCCGATGGGAGCTATGGCCACACCTTC. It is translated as CASSSDGSYGHTF.

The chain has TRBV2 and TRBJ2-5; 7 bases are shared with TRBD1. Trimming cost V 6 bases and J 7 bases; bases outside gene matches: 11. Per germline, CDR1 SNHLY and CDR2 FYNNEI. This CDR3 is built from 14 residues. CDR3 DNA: TGTGCCAGCAGCGCCGGGACAGTTCAGAGGACCCAGTACTTC. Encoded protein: CASSAGTVQRTQYF.

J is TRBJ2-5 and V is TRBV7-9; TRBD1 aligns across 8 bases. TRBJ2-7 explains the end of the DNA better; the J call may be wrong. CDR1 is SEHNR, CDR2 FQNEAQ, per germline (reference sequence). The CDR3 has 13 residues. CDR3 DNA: TGTGCCAGCAGCTTAGCCAGGGGGCCCGAGCAGTACTTC. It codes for CASSLARGPEQYF.

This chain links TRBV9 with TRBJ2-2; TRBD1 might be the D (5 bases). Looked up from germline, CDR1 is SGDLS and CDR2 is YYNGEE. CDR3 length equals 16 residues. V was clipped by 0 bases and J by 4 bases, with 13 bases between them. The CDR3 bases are TGTGCCAGCAGCGTAGGGGTAGGGGAACTCACCGGGGAGCTGTTTTTT. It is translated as CASSVGVGELTGELFF.

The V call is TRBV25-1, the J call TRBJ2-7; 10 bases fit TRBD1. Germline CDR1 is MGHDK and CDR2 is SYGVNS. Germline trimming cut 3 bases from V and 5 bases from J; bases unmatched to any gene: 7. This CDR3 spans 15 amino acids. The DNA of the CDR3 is TGTGCCAGCAGTGACACCGGGACAGGGGCCGACGAGCAGTACTTC. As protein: CASSDTGTGADEQYF.

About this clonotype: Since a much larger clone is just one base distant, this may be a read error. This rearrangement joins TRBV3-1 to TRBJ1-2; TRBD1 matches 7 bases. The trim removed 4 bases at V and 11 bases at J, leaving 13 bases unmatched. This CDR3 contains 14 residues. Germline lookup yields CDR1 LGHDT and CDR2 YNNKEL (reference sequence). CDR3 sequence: CASSRGGQEAQYTF. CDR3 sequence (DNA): TGTGCCAGCAGCCGAGGAGGACAGGAGGCTCAGTACACCTTC.

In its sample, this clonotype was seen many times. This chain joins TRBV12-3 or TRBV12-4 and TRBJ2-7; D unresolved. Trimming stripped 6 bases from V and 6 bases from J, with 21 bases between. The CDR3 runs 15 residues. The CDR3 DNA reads TGTGCCAGCAGCCCGATGTTAAATCACGCTAGCGAGCAGTACTTC. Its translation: CASSPMLNHASEQYF.